The clone carrying this T cell receptor beta chain was seen only a few times. The data originate from a study of CD8 T cells in ankylosing spondylitis. Each CDR3 protein gets one entry after TCRdb re-called the 5' RACE reads with MiXCR. The table lists around 130,000 distinct CDR3 sequences, roughly 13% of them singletons. The CDR3 is 14 amino acids. Germline assignment: CDR1 KGHDR and CDR2 SFDVKD. Trimming stripped 3 bases from V and 4 bases from J, with 11 bases between. Sequenced sample: blood, either unsorted or a sorted T cell fraction (not recorded which). The receptor was isolated from a female donor with ankylosing spondylitis or in good health (not recorded which). The J gene is TRBJ1-2, the V gene TRBV24-1, with D maybe TRBD1 (6 bases). The chain's CDR3 is CATSDGGRVYGYTF. The CDR3 coding sequence is TGTGCCACCAGTGATGGGGGCAGGGTCTATGGCTACACCTTC.